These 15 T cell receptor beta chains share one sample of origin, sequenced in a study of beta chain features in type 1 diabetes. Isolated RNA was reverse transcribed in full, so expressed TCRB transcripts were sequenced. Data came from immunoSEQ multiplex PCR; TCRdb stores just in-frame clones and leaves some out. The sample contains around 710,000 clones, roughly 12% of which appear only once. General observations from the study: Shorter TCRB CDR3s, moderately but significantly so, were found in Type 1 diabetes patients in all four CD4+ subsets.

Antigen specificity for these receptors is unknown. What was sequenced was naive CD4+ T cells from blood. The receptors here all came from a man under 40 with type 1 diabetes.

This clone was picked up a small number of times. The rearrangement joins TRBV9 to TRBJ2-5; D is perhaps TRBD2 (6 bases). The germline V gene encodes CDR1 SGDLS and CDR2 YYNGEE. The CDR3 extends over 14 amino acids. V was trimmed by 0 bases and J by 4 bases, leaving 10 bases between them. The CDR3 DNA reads TGTGCCAGCAGCGTAGAACTAGCCGGAGAGACCCAGTACTTC. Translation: CASSVELAGETQYF.

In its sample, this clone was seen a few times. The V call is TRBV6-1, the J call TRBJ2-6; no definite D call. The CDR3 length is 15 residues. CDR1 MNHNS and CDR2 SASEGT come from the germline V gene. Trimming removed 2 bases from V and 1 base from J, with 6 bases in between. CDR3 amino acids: CASSEMESGANVLTF. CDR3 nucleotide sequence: TGTGCCAGCAGTGAAATGGAATCTGGGGCCAACGTCCTGACTTTC.

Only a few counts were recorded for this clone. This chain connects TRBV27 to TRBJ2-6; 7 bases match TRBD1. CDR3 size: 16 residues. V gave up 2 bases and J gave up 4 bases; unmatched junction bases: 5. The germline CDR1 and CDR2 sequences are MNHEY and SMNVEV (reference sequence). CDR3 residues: CASSLRTGSGANVLTF. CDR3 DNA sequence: TGTGCCAGCAGTTTAAGGACAGGCTCCGGGGCCAACGTCCTGACTTTC.

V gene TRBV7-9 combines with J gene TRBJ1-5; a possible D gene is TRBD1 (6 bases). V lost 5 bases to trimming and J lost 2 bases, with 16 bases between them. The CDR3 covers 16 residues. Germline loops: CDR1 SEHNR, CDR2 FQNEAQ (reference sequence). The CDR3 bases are TGTGCCAGCAGCCGATGGACAGTCTTGGGCAATCAGCCCCAGCATTTT. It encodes CASSRWTVLGNQPQHF.

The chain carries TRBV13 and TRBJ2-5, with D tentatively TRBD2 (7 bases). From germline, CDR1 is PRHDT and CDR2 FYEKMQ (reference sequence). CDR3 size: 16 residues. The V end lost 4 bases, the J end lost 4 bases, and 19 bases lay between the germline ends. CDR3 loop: CASSSLSGGGRETQYF. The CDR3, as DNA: TGTGCCAGCAGCTCACTCTCTGGGGGGGGCCGAGAGACCCAGTACTTC.

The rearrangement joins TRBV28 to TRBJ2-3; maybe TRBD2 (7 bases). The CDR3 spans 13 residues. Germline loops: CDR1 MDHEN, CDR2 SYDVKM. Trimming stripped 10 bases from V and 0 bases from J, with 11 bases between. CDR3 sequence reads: CAIRGASTDTQYF. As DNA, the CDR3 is TGTGCCATCCGGGGGGCTAGCACAGATACGCAGTATTTT.

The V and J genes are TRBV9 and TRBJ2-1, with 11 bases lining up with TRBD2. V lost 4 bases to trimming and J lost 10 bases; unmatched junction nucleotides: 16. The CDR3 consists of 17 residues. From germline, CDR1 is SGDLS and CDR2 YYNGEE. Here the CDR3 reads CASSPPSGTSGLGEQFF. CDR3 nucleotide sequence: TGTGCCAGCAGCCCCCCCTCCGGGACTAGCGGACTGGGGGAGCAGTTCTTC.

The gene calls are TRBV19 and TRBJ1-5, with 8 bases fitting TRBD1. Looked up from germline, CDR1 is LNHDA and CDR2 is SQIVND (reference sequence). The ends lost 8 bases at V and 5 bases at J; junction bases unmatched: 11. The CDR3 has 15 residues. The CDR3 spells CASALLQGGHQPQHF. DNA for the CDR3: TGTGCCAGTGCCCTCTTACAGGGGGGCCATCAGCCCCAGCATTTT.

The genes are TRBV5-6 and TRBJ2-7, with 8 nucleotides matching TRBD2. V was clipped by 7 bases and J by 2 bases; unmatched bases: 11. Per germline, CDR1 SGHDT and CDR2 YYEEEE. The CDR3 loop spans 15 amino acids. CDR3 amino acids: CASWALAGVPYEQYF. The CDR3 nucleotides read TGTGCCAGCTGGGCCCTAGCGGGCGTTCCCTACGAGCAGTACTTC.

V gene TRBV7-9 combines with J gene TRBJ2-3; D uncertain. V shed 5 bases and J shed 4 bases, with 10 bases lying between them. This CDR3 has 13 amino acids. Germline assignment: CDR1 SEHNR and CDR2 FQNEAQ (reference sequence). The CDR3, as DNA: TGTGCCAGCAGCCCACGAGAAGCAGATACGCAGTATTTT. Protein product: CASSPREADTQYF. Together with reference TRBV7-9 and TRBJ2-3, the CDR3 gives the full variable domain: DTGVSQNPRHKITKRGQNVTFRCDPISEHNRLYWYRQTLGQGPEFLTYFQNEAQLEKSRLLSDRFSAERPKGSFSTLEIQRTEQGDSAMYLCASSPREADTQYFGPGTRLTVL.

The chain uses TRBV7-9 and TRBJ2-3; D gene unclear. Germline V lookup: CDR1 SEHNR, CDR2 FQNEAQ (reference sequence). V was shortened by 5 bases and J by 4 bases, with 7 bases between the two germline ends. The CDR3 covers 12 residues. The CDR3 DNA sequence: TGTGCCAGCAGCATCCTATCAGATACGCAGTATTTT. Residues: CASSILSDTQYF.

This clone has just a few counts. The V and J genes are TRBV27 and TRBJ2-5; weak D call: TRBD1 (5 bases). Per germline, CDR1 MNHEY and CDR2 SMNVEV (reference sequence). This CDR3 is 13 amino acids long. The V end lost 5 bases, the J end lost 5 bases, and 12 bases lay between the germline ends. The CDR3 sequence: CASSLRVRETQYF. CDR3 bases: TGTGCCAGCAGTCTCAGGGTTAGGGAGACCCAGTACTTC.

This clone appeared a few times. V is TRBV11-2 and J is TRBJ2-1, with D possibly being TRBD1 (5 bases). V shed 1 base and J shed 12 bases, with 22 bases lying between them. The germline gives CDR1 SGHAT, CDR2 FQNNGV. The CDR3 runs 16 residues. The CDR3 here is CASSLGLSGQGGVQFF. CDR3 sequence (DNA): TGTGCCAGCAGCTTAGGGCTTAGTGGGCAGGGTGGTGTGCAGTTCTTC.

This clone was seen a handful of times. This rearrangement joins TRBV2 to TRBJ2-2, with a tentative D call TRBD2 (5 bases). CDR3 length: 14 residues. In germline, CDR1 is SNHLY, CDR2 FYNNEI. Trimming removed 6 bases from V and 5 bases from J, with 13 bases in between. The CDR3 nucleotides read TGTGCCAGCAGCCCCCTTGAGGGTACCGGGGAGCTGTTTTTT. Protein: CASSPLEGTGELFF.

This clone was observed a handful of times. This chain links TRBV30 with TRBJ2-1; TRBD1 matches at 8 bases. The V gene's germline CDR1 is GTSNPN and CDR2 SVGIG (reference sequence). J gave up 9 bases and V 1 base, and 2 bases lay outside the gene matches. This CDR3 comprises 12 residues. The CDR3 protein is CAWSGTGGEQFF. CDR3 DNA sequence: TGTGCCTGGAGTGGCACAGGGGGTGAGCAGTTCTTC.